This T cell receptor (beta chain) was profiled in a study of blood T cell repertoires in COVID-19. Across the study: The origin of the acute and convalescent COVID-19 samples was the United States, Italy and Spain. The analysed material was cDNA or gDNA that came from T cells, B-cell-depleted T cells, or PBMCs.

This CDR3 spans 16 amino acids. CDR1 and CDR2 from the germline V gene are SGHRS and YFSETQ. V gave up 2 bases and J gave up 0 bases, with 13 bases separating them. Original processing notes: Reference gene primer amplification in the assay estimated nucleated cell counts. Some clones are missing from TCRdb's copy, which holds only in-frame ones; the method was immunoSEQ multiplex PCR. That table furnishes V, J and clone size, whereas the DNA furnished D and trimming. The table lists 58,000 or so clones, 74% of them singletons, with 25% to 30% in the top ten. The sample holds a few counts of this clone.

The material sequenced was peripheral blood. This rearrangement joins TRBV5-1 to TRBJ2-3; D is perhaps TRBD2 (6 bases). The TCR sequence derives from a woman older than 75 with acute or convalescent COVID-19. The CDR3 protein is CASSFSGSPSTDTQYF. The CDR3, as DNA: TGCGCCAGCAGCTTTAGCGGCAGCCCAAGCACAGATACGCAGTATTTT.